This TCR beta chain is from a study of cytomegalovirus exposure and HLA in healthy donors. The V end lost 0 bases, the J end lost 0 bases, and 26 bases lay between the germline ends. CDR3 length: 21 amino acids. The germline CDR1 and CDR2 sequences are SGHDN and FVKESK. A multiplex PCR was run with 60 Vbeta primers and 13 Jbeta primers. The repertoire was sequenced with immunoSEQ multiplex PCR; TCRdb's copy has only in-frame clones and lacks some. The sample has around 150,000 clones, more than 60% seen once. The chain has TRBV14 and TRBJ1-1; no reliable D call. Sequencing was performed on PBMCs. The receptor's source is a male donor in good health and CMV-seronegative. The CDR3: CASSQDPFRPTETTMNTEAFF. The CDR3 bases are TGTGCCAGCAGCCAAGATCCATTCCGCCCCACAGAGACCACCATGAACACTGAAGCTTTCTTT.